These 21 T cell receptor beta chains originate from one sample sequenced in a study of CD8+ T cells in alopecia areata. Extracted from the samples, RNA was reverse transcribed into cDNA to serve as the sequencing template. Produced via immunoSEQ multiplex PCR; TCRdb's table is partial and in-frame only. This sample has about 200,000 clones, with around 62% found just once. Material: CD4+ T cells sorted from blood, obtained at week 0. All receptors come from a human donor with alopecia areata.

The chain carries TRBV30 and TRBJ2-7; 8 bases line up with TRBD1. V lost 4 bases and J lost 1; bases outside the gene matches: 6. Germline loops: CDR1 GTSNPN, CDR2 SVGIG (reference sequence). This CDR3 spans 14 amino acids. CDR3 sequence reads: CAWKGTGRSYEQYF. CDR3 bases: TGTGCCTGGAAAGGGACAGGAAGGTCCTACGAGCAGTACTTC.

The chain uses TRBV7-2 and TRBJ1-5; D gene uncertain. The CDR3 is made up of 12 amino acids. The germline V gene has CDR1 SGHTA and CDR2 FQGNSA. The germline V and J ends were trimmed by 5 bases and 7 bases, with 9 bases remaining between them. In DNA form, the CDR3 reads TGTGCCAGCAGCACCCTCGGGCAGCCCCAGCATTTT. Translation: CASSTLGQPQHF.

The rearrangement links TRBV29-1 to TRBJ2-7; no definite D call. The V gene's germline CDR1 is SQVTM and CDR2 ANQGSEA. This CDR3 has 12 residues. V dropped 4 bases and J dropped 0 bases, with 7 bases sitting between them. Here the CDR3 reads CSVVPNSYEQYF. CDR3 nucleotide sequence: TGCAGCGTTGTCCCTAACTCCTACGAGCAGTACTTC.

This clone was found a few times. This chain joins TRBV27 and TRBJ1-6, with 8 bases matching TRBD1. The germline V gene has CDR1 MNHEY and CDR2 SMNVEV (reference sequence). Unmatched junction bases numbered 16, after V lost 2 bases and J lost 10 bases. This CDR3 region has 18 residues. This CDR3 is CASSLRARGRGSESPLHF. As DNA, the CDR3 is TGTGCCAGCAGTTTAAGGGCCAGGGGGCGGGGATCGGAATCACCCCTCCACTTT.

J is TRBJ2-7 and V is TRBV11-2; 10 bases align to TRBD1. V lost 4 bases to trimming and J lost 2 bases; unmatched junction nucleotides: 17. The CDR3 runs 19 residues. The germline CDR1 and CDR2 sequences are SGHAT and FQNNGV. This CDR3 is CASSSVRVEGTGVAYEQYF. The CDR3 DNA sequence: TGTGCCAGCAGCTCGGTTAGGGTCGAAGGGACAGGGGTTGCCTACGAGCAGTACTTC. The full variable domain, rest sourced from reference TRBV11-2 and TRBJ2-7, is EAGVAQSPRYKIIEKRQSVAFWCNPISGHATLYWYQQILGQGPKLLIQFQNNGVVDDSQLPKDRFSAERLKGVDSTLKIQPAKLEDSAVYLCASSSVRVEGTGVAYEQYFGPGTRLTVT.

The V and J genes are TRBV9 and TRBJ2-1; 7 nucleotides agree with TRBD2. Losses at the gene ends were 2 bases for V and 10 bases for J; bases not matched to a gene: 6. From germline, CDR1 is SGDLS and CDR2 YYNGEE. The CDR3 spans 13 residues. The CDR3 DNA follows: TGTGCCAGCAGCGTTGGACTAGTTCAGGAGCAGTTCTTC. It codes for CASSVGLVQEQFF.

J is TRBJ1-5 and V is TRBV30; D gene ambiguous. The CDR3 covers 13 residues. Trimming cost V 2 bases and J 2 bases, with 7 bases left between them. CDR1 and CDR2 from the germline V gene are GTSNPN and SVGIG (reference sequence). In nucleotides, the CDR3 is TGTGCCTGGAGTTGGCAGGGCAATCAGCCCCAGCATTTT. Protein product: CAWSWQGNQPQHF. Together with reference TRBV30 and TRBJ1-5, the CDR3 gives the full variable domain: SQTIHQWPATLVQPVGSPLSLECTVEGTSNPNLYWYRQAAGRGLQLLFYSVGIGQISSEVPQNLSASRPQDRQFILSSKKLLLSDSGFYLCAWSWQGNQPQHFGDGTRLSIL.

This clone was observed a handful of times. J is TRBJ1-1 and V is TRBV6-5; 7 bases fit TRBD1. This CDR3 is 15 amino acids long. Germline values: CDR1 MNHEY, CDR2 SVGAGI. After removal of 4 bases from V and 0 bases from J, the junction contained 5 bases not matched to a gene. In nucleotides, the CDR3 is TGTGCCAGCAGTTGGAGGGACAGATTGAACACTGAAGCTTTCTTT. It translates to CASSWRDRLNTEAFF.

The CDR3 region has the DNA TGTGCCTGGACTAGCGGGTCGTCAGATACGCAGTATTTT. Amino acid sequence: CAWTSGSSDTQYF. V gene TRBV30 combines with J gene TRBJ2-3; TRBD2 matches 8 bases. V dropped 4 bases and J dropped 4; count of bases not matched to a gene: 4. The CDR3 spans 13 residues. CDR1 and CDR2 (germline): GTSNPN, SVGIG (reference sequence). Supplemented by reference TRBV30 and TRBJ2-3, the full variable domain reads SQTIHQWPATLVQPVGSPLSLECTVEGTSNPNLYWYRQAAGRGLQLLFYSVGIGQISSEVPQNLSASRPQDRQFILSSKKLLLSDSGFYLCAWTSGSSDTQYFGPGTRLTVL.

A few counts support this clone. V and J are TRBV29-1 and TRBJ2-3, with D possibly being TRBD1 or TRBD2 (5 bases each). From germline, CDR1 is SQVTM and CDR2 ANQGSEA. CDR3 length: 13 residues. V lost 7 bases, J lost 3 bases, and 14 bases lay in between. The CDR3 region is CSAEGIGTDTQYF. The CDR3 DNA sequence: TGCAGCGCCGAGGGGATTGGGACAGATACGCAGTATTTT.

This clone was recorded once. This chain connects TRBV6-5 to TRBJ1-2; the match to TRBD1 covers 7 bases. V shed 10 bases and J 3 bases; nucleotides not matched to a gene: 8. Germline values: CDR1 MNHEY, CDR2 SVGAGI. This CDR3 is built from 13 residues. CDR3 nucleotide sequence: TGTGCCATAAGGACAGGAGGGGACTATGGCTACACCTTC. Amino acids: CAIRTGGDYGYTF.

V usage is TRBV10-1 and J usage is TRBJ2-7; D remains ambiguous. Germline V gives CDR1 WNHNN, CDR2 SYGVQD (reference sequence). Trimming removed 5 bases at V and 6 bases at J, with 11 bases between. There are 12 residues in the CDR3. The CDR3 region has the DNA TGCGCCAGCAGTCAGACGGGTGGCGAGCAGTACTTC. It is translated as CASSQTGGEQYF.

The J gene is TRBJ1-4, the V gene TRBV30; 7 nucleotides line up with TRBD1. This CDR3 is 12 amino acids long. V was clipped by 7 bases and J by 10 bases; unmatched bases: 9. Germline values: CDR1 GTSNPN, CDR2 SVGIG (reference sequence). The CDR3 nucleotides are TGTGCCTTCGATCGACAGGGAGGAAAACTGTTTTTT. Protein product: CAFDRQGGKLFF.

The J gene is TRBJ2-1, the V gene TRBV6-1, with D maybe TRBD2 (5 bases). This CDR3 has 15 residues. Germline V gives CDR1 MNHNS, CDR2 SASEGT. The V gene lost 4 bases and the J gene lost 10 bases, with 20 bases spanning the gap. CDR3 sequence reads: CASSVNRGLVPEQFF. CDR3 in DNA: TGTGCCAGCAGTGTCAATCGAGGACTGGTACCCGAGCAGTTCTTC.

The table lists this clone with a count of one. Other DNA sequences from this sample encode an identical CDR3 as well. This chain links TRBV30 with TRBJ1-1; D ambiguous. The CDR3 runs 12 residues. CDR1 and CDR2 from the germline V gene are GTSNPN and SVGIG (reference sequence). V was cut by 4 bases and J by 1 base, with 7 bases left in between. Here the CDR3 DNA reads TGTGCCTGGACCAGAGGGAACACTGAAGCTTTCTTT. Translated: CAWTRGNTEAFF.

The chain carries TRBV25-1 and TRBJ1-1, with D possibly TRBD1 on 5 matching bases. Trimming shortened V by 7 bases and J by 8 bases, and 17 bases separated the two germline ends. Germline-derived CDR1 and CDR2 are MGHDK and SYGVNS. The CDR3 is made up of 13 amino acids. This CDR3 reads CASIDWGRGEAFF. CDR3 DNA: TGTGCCAGCATCGACTGGGGCAGAGGGGAAGCTTTCTTT.

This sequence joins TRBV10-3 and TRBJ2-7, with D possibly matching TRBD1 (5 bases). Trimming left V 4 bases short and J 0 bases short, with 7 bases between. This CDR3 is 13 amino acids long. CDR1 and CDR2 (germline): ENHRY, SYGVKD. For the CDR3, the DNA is TGTGCCATCAGTGGGACACCCTCCTACGAGCAGTACTTC. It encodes CAISGTPSYEQYF.

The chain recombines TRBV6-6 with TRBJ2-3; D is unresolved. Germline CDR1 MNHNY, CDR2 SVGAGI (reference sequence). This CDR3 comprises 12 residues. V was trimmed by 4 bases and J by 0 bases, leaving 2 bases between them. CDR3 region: CASSSSTDTQYF. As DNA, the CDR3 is TGTGCCAGCAGTTCTAGCACAGATACGCAGTATTTT.

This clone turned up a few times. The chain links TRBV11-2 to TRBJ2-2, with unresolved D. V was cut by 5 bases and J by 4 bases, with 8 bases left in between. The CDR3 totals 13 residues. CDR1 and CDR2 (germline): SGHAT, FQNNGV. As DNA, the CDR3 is TGTGCCAGCAGCCAGCTCTCCACCGGGGAGCTGTTTTTT. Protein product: CASSQLSTGELFF.

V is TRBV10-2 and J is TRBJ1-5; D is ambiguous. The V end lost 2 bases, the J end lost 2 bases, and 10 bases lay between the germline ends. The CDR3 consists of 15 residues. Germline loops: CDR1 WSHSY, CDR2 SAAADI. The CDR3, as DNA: TGCGCCAGCAGTGAGATGCACACGGGCAATCAGCCCCAGCATTTT. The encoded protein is CASSEMHTGNQPQHF.

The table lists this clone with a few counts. The CDR3 sequence: CASSFPGEQYF. The DNA for the CDR3 is TGTGCCAGCAGTTTTCCAGGGGAGCAGTACTTC. J is TRBJ2-7 and V is TRBV28; D might be TRBD1 (5 bases). Per the germline V gene, CDR1 is MDHEN and CDR2 is SYDVKM. V lost 3 bases and J 7 bases, leaving 7 bases between the germline ends. There are 11 residues in the CDR3. Looking up the rest from reference TRBV28 and TRBJ2-7 gives the full variable domain: DVKVTQSSRYLVKRTGEKVFLECVQDMDHENMFWYRQDPGLGLRLIYFSYDVKMKEKGDIPEGYSVSREKKERFSLILESASTNQTSMYLCASSFPGEQYFGPGTRLTVT.